These T cell receptor beta chains were read from a single sample in a study of post-analysis software for immune sequencing data. TCRdb passed the PCR reads through MiXCR, listing each CDR3 protein once. The table has roughly 700,000 distinct CDR3 sequences, about 32% seen once. The sequencing sample was made of blood. These receptors originate from a girl between 5 and 17 years old with multiple sclerosis. The CDR3 runs from the conserved cysteine through the conserved F or W. D genes are given only for firm matches. Not all rows give a size; the values are once, few, many and, for expanded clones, a class.

size: few
D: .
V: TRBV7-2
J: TRBJ2-1
CDR3: CASSSWTASNEQFF
DNA: TGTGCCAGCAGCTCCTGGACCGCGTCCAATGAGCAGTTCTTC

size: many
D: TRBD2
V: TRBV24-1
J: TRBJ2-1
CDR3: CATSDAGTSSYNEQFF
DNA: TGTGCCACCAGTGATGCCGGGACTAGTTCCTACAATGAGCAGTTCTTC

size: .
D: .
V: TRBV18
J: TRBJ2-3
CDR3: CASSPMGRVTDTQYF
DNA: TGTGCCAGCTCACCGATGGGGCGTGTGACAGATACGCAGTATTTT

size: few
D: .
V: TRBV12-3/TRBV12-4
J: TRBJ2-5
CDR3: CASSSGASGETQYF
DNA: TGTGCCAGCAGTTCCGGTGCCTCCGGGGAGACCCAGTACTTC

size: many
D: .
V: TRBV20-1
J: TRBJ2-5
CDR3: CVVYFQETQYF
DNA: TGCGTAGTTTACTTCCAAGAGACCCAGTACTTC

size: .
D: .
V: TRBV29-1
J: TRBJ1-2
CDR3: CSVRRTDESLTNYGYTF
DNA: TGCAGCGTCAGGAGGACAGACGAAAGTCTAACTAACTATGGCTACACCTTC

size: .
D: TRBD2
V: TRBV11-2
J: TRBJ2-1
CDR3: CASTLSGASSYNEQFF
DNA: TGTGCCAGCACCCTCAGCGGGGCCAGCTCCTACAATGAGCAGTTCTTC

size: few
D: .
V: TRBV20-1
J: TRBJ2-3
CDR3: CSALLGSGTDTQYF
DNA: TGCAGTGCTTTATTAGGATCGGGCACAGATACGCAGTATTTT

size: few
D: TRBD2
V: TRBV20-1
J: TRBJ2-5
CDR3: CSASTSGAHREQYF
DNA: TGCAGTGCTAGCACTAGCGGAGCGCACCGAGAGCAGTACTTC

size: .
D: .
V: TRBV7-9
J: TRBJ2-1
CDR3: CASSTGYSYNEQFF
DNA: TGTGCCAGCAGCACGGGATATTCCTACAATGAGCAGTTCTTC

size: .
D: .
V: TRBV7-9
J: TRBJ1-1
CDR3: CASSTRGTVNTEAFF
DNA: TGTGCCAGCAGCACCCGCGGGACGGTCAACACTGAAGCTTTCTTT

size: many
D: .
V: TRBV10-3
J: TRBJ1-2
CDR3: CAISEQGDYGYTF
DNA: TGTGCCATCAGTGAACAGGGAGACTATGGCTACACCTTC

size: .
D: TRBD2
V: TRBV20-1
J: TRBJ2-7
CDR3: CSASPGTSGRAVYF
DNA: TGCAGTGCCAGCCCCGGGACTAGCGGGAGGGCCGTGTACTTC

size: .
D: TRBD1
V: TRBV6-6
J: TRBJ2-3
CDR3: CASSYGGQGSTDTQYF
DNA: TGTGCCAGCAGTTACGGAGGACAGGGGTCAACAGATACGCAGTATTTT

size: .
D: .
V: TRBV18
J: TRBJ2-7
CDR3: CASSPRELHEQYF
DNA: TGTGCCAGCTCACCAAGGGAATTACACGAGCAGTACTTC

size: few
D: .
V: TRBV7-6
J: TRBJ2-3
CDR3: CASSLVWQGTDTQYF
DNA: TGTGCCAGCAGCTTAGTTTGGCAGGGCACAGATACGCAGTATTTT

size: many
D: TRBD1
V: TRBV10-3
J: TRBJ2-7
CDR3: CAIRDRGDEQYF
DNA: TGTGCCATCAGAGACAGGGGCGACGAGCAGTACTTC

size: few
D: .
V: TRBV4-3
J: TRBJ2-3
CDR3: CASSQVKPPPADTQYF
DNA: TGCGCCAGCAGCCAAGTCAAGCCCCCACCGGCAGATACGCAGTATTTT

size: .
D: .
V: TRBV29-1
J: TRBJ2-5
CDR3: CSGAQTYQETQYF
DNA: TGCAGCGGTGCACAGACTTACCAAGAGACCCAGTACTTC

size: few
D: .
V: TRBV3-1
J: TRBJ2-6
CDR3: CASSQTKSPGANVLTF
DNA: TGTGCCAGCAGCCAAACCAAGAGCCCTGGGGCCAACGTCCTGACTTTC

size: few
D: .
V: TRBV7-2
J: TRBJ2-1
CDR3: CASSFFSTLLGEQFF
DNA: TGTGCCAGCAGCTTTTTTTCGACGCTGTTAGGGGAGCAGTTCTTC

size: .
D: TRBD2
V: TRBV11-2
J: TRBJ2-5
CDR3: CASSRDTSGQETQYF
DNA: TGTGCCAGCAGCCGAGACACTAGCGGCCAAGAGACCCAGTACTTC

size: few
D: .
V: TRBV27
J: TRBJ1-2
CDR3: CASTMGFPGGYTF
DNA: TGTGCCAGCACCATGGGGTTTCCAGGTGGCTACACCTTC

size: many
D: TRBD1
V: TRBV7-9
J: TRBJ2-7
CDR3: CASSRDRAREQYF
DNA: TGTGCCAGCAGCCGGGACAGGGCACGCGAGCAGTACTTC

size: few
D: .
V: TRBV4-1
J: TRBJ2-1
CDR3: CASSPPTKGEQFF
DNA: TGCGCCAGCAGCCCCCCTACTAAAGGTGAGCAGTTCTTC

size: .
D: .
V: TRBV11-2
J: TRBJ2-5
CDR3: CASSPPGTEETQYF
DNA: TGTGCCAGCAGCCCGCCCGGGACCGAGGAGACCCAGTACTTC

size: .
D: .
V: TRBV7-2
J: TRBJ2-3
CDR3: CASSFSSRDQGPTQYF
DNA: TGTGCCAGCAGCTTCAGTTCCCGGGACCAGGGCCCAACTCAGTATTTT

size: .
D: .
V: TRBV20-1
J: TRBJ1-2
CDR3: CSARPGGFANGYTF
DNA: TGCAGTGCTAGACCGGGGGGGTTCGCGAATGGCTACACCTTC

size: few
D: .
V: TRBV6-2/TRBV6-3
J: TRBJ2-4
CDR3: CASRGVIPGEQYF
DNA: TGTGCCAGCAGAGGGGTAATCCCCGGGGAGCAGTACTTC

size: .
D: TRBD1
V: TRBV20-1
J: TRBJ1-6
CDR3: CSASSQGQGPSYNSPLHF
DNA: TGCAGTGCTTCTTCTCAGGGACAGGGGCCCTCCTATAATTCACCCCTCCACTTT

size: many
D: .
V: TRBV6-1
J: TRBJ2-1
CDR3: CASSEALADGYNEQFF
DNA: TGTGCCAGCAGTGAAGCGCTAGCCGACGGATACAATGAGCAGTTCTTC

size: few
D: TRBD2
V: TRBV20-1
J: TRBJ2-3
CDR3: CSAKVSGRRTDTQYF
DNA: TGCAGTGCTAAGGTTAGCGGGAGGCGCACAGATACGCAGTATTTT

size: .
D: .
V: TRBV20-1
J: TRBJ2-7
CDR3: CSARGGSEQYF
DNA: TGCAGTGCTAGAGGGGGATCCGAGCAGTACTTC

size: few
D: .
V: TRBV7-9
J: TRBJ2-7
CDR3: CASSALHSYEQYF
DNA: TGTGCCAGCAGCGCCCTTCATAGCTACGAGCAGTACTTC

size: few
D: .
V: TRBV7-2
J: TRBJ2-7
CDR3: CASSWGGRSSYEQYF
DNA: TGTGCCAGCAGCTGGGGGGGGCGCAGCTCCTACGAGCAGTACTTC

size: .
D: .
V: TRBV20-1
J: TRBJ1-2
CDR3: CSASTRFQGLSGYTF
DNA: TGCAGTGCCAGTACGAGGTTTCAGGGGCTGAGTGGCTACACCTTC

size: .
D: TRBD2
V: TRBV2
J: TRBJ2-7
CDR3: CASTGLESYEQYF
DNA: TGTGCCAGCACGGGACTAGAATCCTACGAGCAGTACTTC

size: .
D: .
V: TRBV27
J: TRBJ2-1
CDR3: CASSFGVGAEQFF
DNA: TGTGCCAGCAGTTTCGGGGTTGGAGCTGAGCAGTTCTTC

size: .
D: .
V: TRBV27
J: TRBJ1-6
CDR3: CASSLMGVPSDSPLHF
DNA: TGTGCCAGCAGTTTAATGGGGGTTCCTTCGGATTCACCCCTCCACTTT

size: many
D: TRBD2
V: TRBV20-1
J: TRBJ2-7
CDR3: CSCNGLAGPTYEQYF
DNA: TGCAGTTGCAATGGGCTAGCGGGACCTACCTACGAGCAGTACTTC

size: once
D: .
V: TRBV10-3
J: TRBJ1-2
CDR3: CAISESGTGYTF
DNA: TGTGCCATCAGTGAGTCGGGGACTGGCTACACCTTC

size: .
D: .
V: TRBV9
J: TRBJ2-3
CDR3: CASTPDSFTDAQYF
DNA: TGTGCCAGCACGCCGGACTCTTTCACAGATGCGCAGTATTTT

size: many
D: .
V: TRBV28
J: TRBJ1-5
CDR3: CASRDSNQPQHF
DNA: TGTGCCAGCAGGGATAGCAATCAGCCCCAGCATTTT

size: few
D: TRBD1
V: TRBV29-1
J: TRBJ2-1
CDR3: CSVGDGTGGEQFF
DNA: TGCAGCGTTGGAGACGGGACAGGTGGTGAGCAGTTCTTC

size: .
D: TRBD1
V: TRBV20-1
J: TRBJ2-3
CDR3: CSAFTGADTQYF
DNA: TGCAGTGCTTTTACAGGGGCGGATACGCAGTATTTT

size: .
D: TRBD1
V: TRBV10-3
J: TRBJ2-5
CDR3: CAVKGDRGRNEQYF
DNA: TGTGCCGTAAAGGGGGACAGGGGTAGAAATGAGCAGTACTTC